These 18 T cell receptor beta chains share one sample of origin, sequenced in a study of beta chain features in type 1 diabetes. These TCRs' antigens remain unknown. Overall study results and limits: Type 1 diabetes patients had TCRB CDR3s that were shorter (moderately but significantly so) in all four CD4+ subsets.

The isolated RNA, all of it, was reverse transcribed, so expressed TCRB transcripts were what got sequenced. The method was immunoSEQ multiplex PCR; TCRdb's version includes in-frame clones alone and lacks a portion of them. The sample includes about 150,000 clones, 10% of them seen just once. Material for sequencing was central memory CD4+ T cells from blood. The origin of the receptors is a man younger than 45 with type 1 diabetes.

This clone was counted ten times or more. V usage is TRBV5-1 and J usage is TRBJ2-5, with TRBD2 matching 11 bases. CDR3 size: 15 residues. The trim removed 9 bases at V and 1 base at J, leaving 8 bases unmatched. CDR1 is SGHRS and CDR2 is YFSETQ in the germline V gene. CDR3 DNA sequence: TGCGCCACCTCAACTAGCGGGAGACTCCAAGAGACCCAGTACTTC. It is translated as CATSTSGRLQETQYF.

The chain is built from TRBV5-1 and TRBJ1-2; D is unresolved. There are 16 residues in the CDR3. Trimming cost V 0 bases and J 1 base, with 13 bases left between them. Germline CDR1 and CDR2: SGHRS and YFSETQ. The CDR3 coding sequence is TGCGCCAGCAGCTTGGACGGACTCGCCAGTAACTATGGCTACACCTTC. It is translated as CASSLDGLASNYGYTF. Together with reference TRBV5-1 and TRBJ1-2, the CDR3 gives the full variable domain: KAGVTQTPRYLIKTRGQQVTLSCSPISGHRSVSWYQQTPGQGLQFLFEYFSETQRNKGNFPGRFSGRQFSNSRSEMNVSTLELGDSALYLCASSLDGLASNYGYTFGSGTRLTVV.

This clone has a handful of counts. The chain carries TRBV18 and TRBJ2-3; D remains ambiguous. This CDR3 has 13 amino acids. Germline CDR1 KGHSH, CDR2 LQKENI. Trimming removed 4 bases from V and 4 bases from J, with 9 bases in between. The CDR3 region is CASSQSSADTQYF. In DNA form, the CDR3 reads TGTGCCAGCTCACAAAGCAGCGCAGATACGCAGTATTTT.

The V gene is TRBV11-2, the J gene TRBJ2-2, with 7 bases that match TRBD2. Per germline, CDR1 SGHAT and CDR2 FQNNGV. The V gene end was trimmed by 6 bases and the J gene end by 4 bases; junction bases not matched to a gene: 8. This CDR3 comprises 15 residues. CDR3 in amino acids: CASRSNSGVTGELFF. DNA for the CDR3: TGTGCCAGCAGATCAAACAGCGGGGTCACCGGGGAGCTGTTTTTT.

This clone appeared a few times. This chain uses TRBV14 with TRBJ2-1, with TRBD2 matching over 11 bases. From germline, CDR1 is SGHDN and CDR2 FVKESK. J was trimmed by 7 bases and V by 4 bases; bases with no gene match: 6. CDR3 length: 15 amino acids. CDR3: CASSRKLAGGNEQFF. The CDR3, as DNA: TGTGCCAGCAGCCGTAAGCTAGCGGGAGGTAATGAGCAGTTCTTC. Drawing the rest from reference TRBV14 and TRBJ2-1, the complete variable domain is EAGVTQFPSHSVIEKGQTVTLRCDPISGHDNLYWYRRVMGKEIKFLLHFVKESKQDESGMPNNRFLAERTGGTYSTLKVQPAELEDSGVYFCASSRKLAGGNEQFFGPGTRLTVL.

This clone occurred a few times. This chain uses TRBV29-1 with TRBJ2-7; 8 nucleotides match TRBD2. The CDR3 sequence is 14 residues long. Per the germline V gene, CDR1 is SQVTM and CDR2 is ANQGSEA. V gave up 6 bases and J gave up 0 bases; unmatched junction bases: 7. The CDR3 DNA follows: TGCAGCGTCGCCGGGACTAGACTCTCCTACGAGCAGTACTTC. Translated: CSVAGTRLSYEQYF.

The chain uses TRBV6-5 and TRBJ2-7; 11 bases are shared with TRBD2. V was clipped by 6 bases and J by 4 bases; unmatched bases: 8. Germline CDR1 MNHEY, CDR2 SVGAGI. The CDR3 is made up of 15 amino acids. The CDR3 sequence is CASSSIAGGPYEQYF. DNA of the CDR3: TGTGCCAGCAGCTCTATAGCGGGAGGGCCTTACGAGCAGTACTTC.

CDR3 sequence: CASSQGLRTDTQYF. CDR3 in DNA: TGCGCCAGCAGCCAAGGACTACGGACAGATACGCAGTATTTT. The chain uses TRBV4-3 and TRBJ2-3; D might be TRBD2 (5 bases). V was shortened by 1 base and J by 3 bases, with 8 bases between the two germline ends. The length of the CDR3 is 14 residues. The germline V gene has CDR1 LGHNA and CDR2 YSLEER.

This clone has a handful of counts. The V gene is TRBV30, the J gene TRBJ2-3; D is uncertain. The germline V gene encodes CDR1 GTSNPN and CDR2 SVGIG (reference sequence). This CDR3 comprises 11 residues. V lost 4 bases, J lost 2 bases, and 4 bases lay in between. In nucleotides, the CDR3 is TGTGCCTGGACACTCACAGATACGCAGTATTTT. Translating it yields CAWTLTDTQYF. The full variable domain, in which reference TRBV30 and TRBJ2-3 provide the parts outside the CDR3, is SQTIHQWPATLVQPVGSPLSLECTVEGTSNPNLYWYRQAAGRGLQLLFYSVGIGQISSEVPQNLSASRPQDRQFILSSKKLLLSDSGFYLCAWTLTDTQYFGPGTRLTVL.

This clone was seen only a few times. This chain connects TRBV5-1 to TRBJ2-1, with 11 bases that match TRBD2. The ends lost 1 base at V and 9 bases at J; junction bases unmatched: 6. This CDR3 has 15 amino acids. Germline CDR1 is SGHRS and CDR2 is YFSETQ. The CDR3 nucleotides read TGCGCCAGCAGCTTGTTAGCGGGAGGGCGGGGTGAGCAGTTCTTC. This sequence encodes CASSLLAGGRGEQFF.

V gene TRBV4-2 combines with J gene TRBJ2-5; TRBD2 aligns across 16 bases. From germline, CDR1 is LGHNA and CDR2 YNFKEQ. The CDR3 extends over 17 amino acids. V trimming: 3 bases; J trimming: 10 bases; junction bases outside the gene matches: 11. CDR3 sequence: CASSQILSGTSGRGQYF. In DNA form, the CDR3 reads TGTGCCAGCAGCCAGATACTCTCCGGGACTAGCGGGAGGGGCCAGTACTTC.

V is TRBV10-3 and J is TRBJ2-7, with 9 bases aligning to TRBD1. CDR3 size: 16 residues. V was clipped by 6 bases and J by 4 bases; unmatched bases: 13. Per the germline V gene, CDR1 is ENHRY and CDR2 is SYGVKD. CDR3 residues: CAIRDPQTGGRYEQYF. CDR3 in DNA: TGTGCCATCAGGGACCCCCAGACAGGGGGGAGATACGAGCAGTACTTC.

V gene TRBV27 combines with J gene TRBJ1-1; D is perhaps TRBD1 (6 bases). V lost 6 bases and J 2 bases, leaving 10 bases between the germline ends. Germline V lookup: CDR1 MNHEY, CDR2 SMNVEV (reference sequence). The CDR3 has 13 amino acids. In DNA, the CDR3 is TGTGCCAGCAGGCAACAGGGAAACACTGAAGCTTTCTTT. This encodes CASRQQGNTEAFF.

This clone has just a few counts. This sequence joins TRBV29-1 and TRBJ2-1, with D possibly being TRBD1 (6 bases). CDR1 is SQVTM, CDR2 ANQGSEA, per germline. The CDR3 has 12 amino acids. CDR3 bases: TGCAGTCACCGGGACAATGGCGATGAGCAGTTCTTC. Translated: CSHRDNGDEQFF.

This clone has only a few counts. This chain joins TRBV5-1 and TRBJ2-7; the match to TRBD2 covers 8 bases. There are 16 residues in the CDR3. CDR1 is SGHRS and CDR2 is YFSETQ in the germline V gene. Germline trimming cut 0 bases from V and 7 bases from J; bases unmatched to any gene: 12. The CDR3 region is CASSLAGRATGAEQYF. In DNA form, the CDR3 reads TGCGCCAGCAGCTTGGCCGGGAGGGCCACCGGGGCGGAGCAGTACTTC.

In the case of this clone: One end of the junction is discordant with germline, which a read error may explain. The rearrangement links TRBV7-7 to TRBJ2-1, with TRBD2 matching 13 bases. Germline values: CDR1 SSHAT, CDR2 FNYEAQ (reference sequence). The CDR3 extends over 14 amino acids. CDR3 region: CASSLRTSGGEQFF. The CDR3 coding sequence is TGTGCTAGCAGCTTAAGGACTAGCGGGGGTGAGCAGTTCTTC.

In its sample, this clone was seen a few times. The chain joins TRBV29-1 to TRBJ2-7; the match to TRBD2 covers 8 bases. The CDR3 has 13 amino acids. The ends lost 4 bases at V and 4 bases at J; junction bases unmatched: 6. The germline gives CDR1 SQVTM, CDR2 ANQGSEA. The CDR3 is CSVGWTSSYEQYF. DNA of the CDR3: TGCAGCGTTGGTTGGACTAGCTCTTACGAGCAGTACTTC.

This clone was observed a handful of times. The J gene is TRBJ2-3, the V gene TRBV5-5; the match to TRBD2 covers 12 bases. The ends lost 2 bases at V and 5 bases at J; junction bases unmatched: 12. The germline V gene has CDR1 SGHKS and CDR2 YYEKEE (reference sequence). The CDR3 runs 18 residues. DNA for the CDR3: TGTGCCAGCAGCTTCCCCGGGACTAGCGGGCCCACCGTAGATACGCAGTATTTT. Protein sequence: CASSFPGTSGPTVDTQYF.